This T cell receptor (beta chain) was captured in a study of cytomegalovirus exposure and HLA in healthy donors. Points from the study as a whole: When analyzed later, a missense DCLRE1C variant was found to be linked to TCR beta V- and J-gene trimming. It was reported that TCR beta sequences correctly inferred the HLA-A and HLA-B alleles for most subjects.

About this clone itself: Antigen unknown.

PCR involved 60 Vbeta and 13 Jbeta primers. The method was immunoSEQ multiplex PCR; TCRdb's version includes in-frame clones alone and lacks a portion of them. The repertoire table contains about 84,000 clones. This CDR3 comprises 13 residues. Trimming left V 2 bases short and J 5 bases short, with 4 bases between. Germline V lookup: CDR1 PRHDT, CDR2 FYEKMQ (reference sequence). The sequence was collected from a man aged 45-60 years in good health and CMV-seronegative. The sequenced sample consisted of PBMCs. The V call is TRBV13, the J call TRBJ1-6; the D is unclear. This CDR3 reads CASSLLDNSPLHF. CDR3 DNA sequence: TGTGCCAGCAGCTTACTTGATAATTCACCCCTCCACTTT.